This T cell receptor beta chain is from a study of blood T cells in healthy people across ages. Study results and limitations: Researchers report that TCR beta diversity correlated strongly with naive T cell percentage. Long-lived donors exceeded aged donors in naive CD4+ cells and diversity.

Germline V gives CDR1 WSHSY, CDR2 SAAADI. There are 14 residues in the CDR3. In the case of this clonotype: The antigen is undetermined.

Peripheral blood was drawn, about 9.7 milliliters per donor. Next came a second PCR, run for about 6 to 12 cycles, which used a sample-barcoded 5' primer along with a J-beta primer mix. The template-switch adaptor, which had 12 random nucleotides, put a tag on each cDNA molecule. From the 5' RACE reads, TCRdb called clonotypes with MiXCR, one entry per CDR3 protein. This table holds 780,000 or so distinct CDR3 sequences, around three fifths found once. V is TRBV10-2 and J is TRBJ2-4; 7 bases match TRBD1. Gene TRBJ2-7 matches the end of the DNA better, so the J call may be wrong. Source material: blood. The receptor's source is a man aged 40-55 years in good health. The CDR3 reads CASRSRDSPNEQYF. Written as DNA, the CDR3 is TGCGCCAGCAGAAGCAGGGACAGCCCAAACGAGCAGTACTTC.